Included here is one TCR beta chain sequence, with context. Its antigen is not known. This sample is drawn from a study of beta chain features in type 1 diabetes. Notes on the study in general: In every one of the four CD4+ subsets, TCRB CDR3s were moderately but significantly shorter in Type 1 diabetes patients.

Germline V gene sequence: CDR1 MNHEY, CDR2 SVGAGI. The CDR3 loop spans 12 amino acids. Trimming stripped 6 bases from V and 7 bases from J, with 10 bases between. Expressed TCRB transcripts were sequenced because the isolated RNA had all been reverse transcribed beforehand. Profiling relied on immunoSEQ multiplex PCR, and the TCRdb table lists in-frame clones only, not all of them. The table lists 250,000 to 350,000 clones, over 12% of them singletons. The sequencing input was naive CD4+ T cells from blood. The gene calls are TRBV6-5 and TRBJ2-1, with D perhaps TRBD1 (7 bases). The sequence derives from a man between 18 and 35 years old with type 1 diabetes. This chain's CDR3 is CASREGANEQFF. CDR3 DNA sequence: TGTGCCAGCAGGGAGGGGGCGAATGAGCAGTTCTTC.